These 32 T cell receptor beta chains originate from one sample sequenced in a study of blood T cell repertoires in COVID-19. Generated by immunoSEQ multiplex PCR, the TCRdb table keeps only in-frame clones and is missing some. The repertoire includes about 380,000 clones, roughly 85% of them detected once, and 3.5% to 4% sits in the top ten. What was sequenced was peripheral blood. These receptors were taken from a woman younger than 30 with acute or convalescent COVID-19.

This rearrangement joins TRBV6-1 to TRBJ2-1, with TRBD1 identical over 7 bases. CDR1 and CDR2 from the germline V gene are MNHNS and SASEGT. V trimming: 4 bases; J trimming: 4 bases; junction bases outside the gene matches: 22. This CDR3 is built from 20 residues. The CDR3 bases are TGTGCCAGCAGTGTCTCCCAGGGGGAGTCCCTCCTTCGGACATACAATGAGCAGTTCTTC. Protein: CASSVSQGESLLRTYNEQFF.

This chain connects TRBV6-4 to TRBJ2-1; 8 nucleotides align to TRBD2. J gave up 1 base and V 3 bases, and 8 bases lay outside the gene matches. The CDR3 totals 17 residues. CDR1 is MRHNA and CDR2 is SNTAGT in the germline V gene. In nucleotides, the CDR3 is TGTGCCAGCAGTGATCCGTGGACTAGCCGATCCTACAATGAGCAGTTCTTC. This encodes CASSDPWTSRSYNEQFF.

Worth noting for this clone: Other DNA sequences in this sample translate to the same CDR3. The chain joins TRBV11-3 to TRBJ2-3, with 7 nucleotides matching TRBD1. V gave up 1 base and J gave up 2 bases; unmatched junction bases: 3. This CDR3 contains 15 residues. Germline lookup yields CDR1 SGHNT and CDR2 YENEEA. The DNA of the CDR3 is TGTGCCAGCAGCTTAGGGGACAGCTCCACAGATACGCAGTATTTT. This sequence encodes CASSLGDSSTDTQYF.

The chain uses TRBV19 and TRBJ1-1; D is unclear. Germline V gives CDR1 LNHDA, CDR2 SQIVND (reference sequence). The CDR3 runs 14 residues. V lost 1 base to trimming and J lost 4 bases, with 10 bases between them. The CDR3 DNA sequence: TGTGCCAGTAGTATAGCCGGGGAGGTCACTGAAGCTTTCTTT. It is translated as CASSIAGEVTEAFF.

V and J are TRBV7-8 and TRBJ2-1; 10 nucleotides line up with TRBD2. The length of the CDR3 is 14 residues. CDR1 and CDR2 from the germline V gene are SGHVS and FQNEAQ. J gave up 8 bases and V 7 bases, and 8 bases lay outside the gene matches. CDR3 coding DNA: TGTGCCAGCATAACCGACGGGACTAGCGATGAGCAGTTCTTC. Encoded protein: CASITDGTSDEQFF.

Points on this clone: Other DNA sequences of this sample code for an identical CDR3. The chain links TRBV12-3 or TRBV12-4 to TRBJ2-1; the D gene is possibly TRBD2 (5 bases). The CDR3 has 12 residues. V was trimmed by 2 bases and J by 7 bases, leaving 6 bases between them. The CDR3 reads CASSLRGNEQFF. The CDR3 bases are TGTGCCAGCAGTTTACGGGGTAATGAGCAGTTCTTC.

The rearrangement joins TRBV7-6 to TRBJ1-1; D not resolved. In germline, CDR1 is SGHVS, CDR2 FNYEAQ. Deletions cut 6 bases from V and 1 base from J, with 9 bases between. The CDR3 contains 13 residues. The DNA of the CDR3 is TGTGCCAGCAGTCTTAACAGGAACACTGAAGCTTTCTTT. It codes for CASSLNRNTEAFF. Combining the CDR3 with reference TRBV7-6 and TRBJ1-1 gives the whole variable domain GAGVSQSPRYKVTKRGQDVALRCDPISGHVSLYWYRQALGQGPEFLTYFNYEAQQDKSGLPNDRFSAERPEGSISTLTIQRTEQRDSAMYRCASSLNRNTEAFFGQGTRLTVV.

V gene TRBV3-1 (or the pseudogene TRBV3-2) combines with J gene TRBJ2-7, with D perhaps matching TRBD2 (7 bases). CDR1 is LGHDT, CDR2 YNNKEL, per germline (reference sequence). V was shortened by 0 bases and J by 5 bases, with 17 bases between the two germline ends. This CDR3 contains 16 residues. The CDR3 is CASSQDLAGASDEQYF. The CDR3 DNA reads as TGTGCCAGCAGCCAAGATCTTGCGGGGGCTAGCGACGAGCAGTACTTC.

The chain recombines TRBV27 with TRBJ1-5, with a weak D call TRBD1 (5 bases). CDR1 and CDR2 (germline): MNHEY, SMNVEV (reference sequence). The CDR3 is 15 amino acids. V was trimmed by 6 bases and J by 0 bases, leaving 12 bases between them. CDR3 DNA sequence: TGTGCCAGCAGCCCAGGGACTTATAGCAATCAGCCCCAGCATTTT. Translated, it gives CASSPGTYSNQPQHF.

The chain combines TRBV18 with TRBJ2-3; D gene uncertain. This CDR3 is 14 amino acids long. Trimming removed 1 base from V and 0 bases from J, with 5 bases in between. Germline V gene lookup returns CDR1 KGHSH and CDR2 LQKENI. The CDR3 region is CASSPLSSTDTQYF. The CDR3 region has the DNA TGTGCCAGCTCACCACTCAGTAGCACAGATACGCAGTATTTT.

The rearrangement uses TRBV28 and TRBJ2-1; no reliable D call. The CDR3 has 12 amino acids. CDR1 is MDHEN and CDR2 is SYDVKM in the germline V gene. Trimming shortened V by 5 bases and J by 2 bases, and 4 bases separated the two germline ends. This CDR3 is CASSQTYNEQFF. The CDR3 coding sequence is TGTGCCAGCAGTCAGACCTACAATGAGCAGTTCTTC.

The chain joins TRBV9 to TRBJ1-2; TRBD1 agrees at 11 bases. The CDR3 loop spans 16 amino acids. Germline lookup yields CDR1 SGDLS and CDR2 YYNGEE. The junction had 8 bases not matched to a gene; V was cut back by 3 bases and J by 4 bases. In DNA, the CDR3 is TGTGCCAGCAGCGCCGTCCGGGACAGGGGGGTCTATGGCTACACCTTC. Encoded protein: CASSAVRDRGVYGYTF. The whole variable domain, filled in from reference TRBV9 and TRBJ1-2, reads DSGVTQTPKHLITATGQRVTLRCSPRSGDLSVYWYQQSLDQGLQFLIQYYNGEERAKGNILERFSAQQFPDLHSELNLSSLELGDSALYFCASSAVRDRGVYGYTFGSGTRLTVV.

The rearrangement links TRBV6-5 to TRBJ1-2; unclear D gene. Per germline, CDR1 MNHEY and CDR2 SVGAGI. The CDR3 extends over 14 amino acids. With 7 bases removed from V and 0 bases from J, the gap between germline ends came to 12 bases. This chain's CDR3 is CASTGLGSNYGYTF. Here the CDR3 DNA reads TGTGCCAGCACCGGACTGGGGTCTAACTATGGCTACACCTTC.

The rearrangement joins TRBV30 to TRBJ1-2; D unresolved. CDR1 GTSNPN and CDR2 SVGIG come from the germline V gene (reference sequence). Trimming cost V 1 base and J 4 bases, with 16 bases left between them. This CDR3 has 15 residues. Here the CDR3 reads CAWSARERGIYGYTF. The CDR3 DNA sequence: TGTGCCTGGAGTGCACGAGAAAGAGGGATCTATGGCTACACCTTC.

J is TRBJ1-2 and V is TRBV5-8; 7 bases line up with TRBD1. The J segment lost 6 bases and the V segment lost 6 bases, leaving 11 bases of the junction unmatched. Germline V lookup: CDR1 SGHTS, CDR2 YDEGEE. The CDR3 is 14 residues long. The CDR3 coding sequence is TGTGCCAGCACCCAAACAGGGGACTGGGATGGCTACACCTTC. This sequence encodes CASTQTGDWDGYTF.

J is TRBJ1-1 and V is TRBV27; TRBD1 agrees at 8 bases. After removal of 5 bases from V and 4 bases from J, the junction contained 9 bases not matched to a gene. Germline V gene lookup returns CDR1 MNHEY and CDR2 SMNVEV (reference sequence). The CDR3 length is 15 residues. CDR3 DNA: TGTGCCAGCAGTCCGTACTCCACAGGGGGCACTGAAGCTTTCTTT. The encoded protein is CASSPYSTGGTEAFF.

This chain connects TRBV10-3 to TRBJ1-4; 7 positions agree with TRBD1. The CDR3 consists of 16 residues. Germline V lookup: CDR1 ENHRY, CDR2 SYGVKD. Losses at the gene ends were 10 bases for V and 0 bases for J; bases not matched to a gene: 11. CDR3 region: CATSGGKDATNEKLFF. In DNA form, the CDR3 reads TGTGCCACCTCAGGGGGTAAAGATGCAACTAATGAAAAACTGTTTTTT.

The gene calls are TRBV15 and TRBJ1-5; 7 bases line up with TRBD1. J was trimmed by 9 bases and V by 7 bases; bases with no gene match: 18. This CDR3 is built from 16 residues. Germline-derived CDR1 and CDR2 are LNHNV and YYDKDF (reference sequence). CDR3 sequence: CATNNGRQGIGRPQHF. The CDR3 nucleotides are TGTGCCACCAACAACGGGAGACAGGGCATCGGGCGGCCCCAGCATTTT.

This chain uses TRBV6-5 with TRBJ1-2; weak D call: TRBD1 (6 bases). The ends were cut back, 6 bases at V and 2 bases at J, with 16 bases in the middle. The CDR3 sequence is 15 residues long. Per the germline V gene, CDR1 is MNHEY and CDR2 is SVGAGI. CDR3 residues: CASRETTGSNYGYTF. CDR3 in DNA: TGTGCCAGCAGAGAGACAACAGGGTCGAACTATGGCTACACCTTC.

The genes are TRBV29-1 and TRBJ2-7, with D possibly being TRBD1 (6 bases). V was pared by 1 base and J by 4 bases, with 17 bases between. The CDR3 has 15 residues. CDR1 and CDR2 (germline): SQVTM, ANQGSEA. CDR3 DNA: TGCAGCGTTGAAGGCCGCTCACCTAGGGGGTACGAGCAGTACTTC. It encodes CSVEGRSPRGYEQYF.

This rearrangement joins TRBV27 to TRBJ1-2; D not resolved. Trimming left V 5 bases short and J 1 base short, with 17 bases between. CDR1 and CDR2 from the germline V gene are MNHEY and SMNVEV (reference sequence). This CDR3 contains 16 residues. CDR3 coding DNA: TGTGCCAGCAGTCCTACCTGGAGGGTCCATAACTATGGCTACACCTTC. This gives the protein CASSPTWRVHNYGYTF.

The count of this clone is one. The chain is built from TRBV30 and TRBJ1-2; D ambiguous. The germline V gene has CDR1 GTSNPN and CDR2 SVGIG (reference sequence). Trimming took off 3 bases at V and 3 bases at J, with 11 bases between the two ends. The CDR3 has 13 residues. In DNA form, the CDR3 reads TGTGCCTGGAGGAGGAGATTGGACTATGGCTACACCTTC. Amino acid sequence: CAWRRRLDYGYTF. Variable domain in full (rest from reference TRBV30 and TRBJ1-2): SQTIHQWPATLVQPVGSPLSLECTVEGTSNPNLYWYRQAAGRGLQLLFYSVGIGQISSEVPQNLSASRPQDRQFILSSKKLLLSDSGFYLCAWRRRLDYGYTFGSGTRLTVV.

The chain joins TRBV9 to TRBJ1-2; no firm D call. Deletions cut 0 bases from V and 1 base from J, with 4 bases between. The CDR3 length is 13 residues. From germline, CDR1 is SGDLS and CDR2 YYNGEE. The CDR3 loop is CASSVVGNYGYTF. CDR3 coding DNA: TGTGCCAGCAGCGTAGTCGGTAACTATGGCTACACCTTC.

As to this clone: A read error may produce the germline difference seen at one junction end. The genes are TRBV19 and TRBJ2-2; D perhaps matches TRBD1 (5 bases). This CDR3 contains 12 residues. CDR1 and CDR2 (germline): LNHDA, SQIVND (reference sequence). CDR3 sequence reads: CASSNQGRELFF. The CDR3 DNA follows: TGTGCCAGCAGTAATCAGGGCCGGGAGCTGTTTTTT.

The chain uses TRBV7-9 and TRBJ1-1; no firm D call. CDR1 is SEHNR, CDR2 FQNEAQ, per germline (reference sequence). The CDR3 spans 12 residues. Trimming stripped 1 base from V and 8 bases from J, with 8 bases between. The CDR3 is CASSLVSGEAFF. The CDR3 region has the DNA TGTGCCAGCAGCTTAGTGTCAGGCGAAGCTTTCTTT.

V and J are TRBV2 and TRBJ2-7; perhaps TRBD2 as D (5 bases). The CDR3 covers 15 residues. V was trimmed by 2 bases and J by 1 base, leaving 12 bases between them. Germline V gene lookup returns CDR1 SNHLY and CDR2 FYNNEI. DNA of the CDR3: TGTGCCAGCAGTGAAAGGAGGCTAGGGTCCTACGAGCAGTACTTC. Translated: CASSERRLGSYEQYF.

The V gene is TRBV5-1, the J gene TRBJ2-1; 10 bases align to TRBD1. CDR3 length: 15 residues. The junction had 7 bases not matched to a gene; V was cut back by 2 bases and J by 8 bases. Per the germline V gene, CDR1 is SGHRS and CDR2 is YFSETQ. Written as DNA, the CDR3 is TGCGCCAGCAGCTTCCGGGACAGGGGTTTGGATGAGCAGTTCTTC. The encoded protein is CASSFRDRGLDEQFF. Looking up the rest from reference TRBV5-1 and TRBJ2-1 gives the full variable domain: KAGVTQTPRYLIKTRGQQVTLSCSPISGHRSVSWYQQTPGQGLQFLFEYFSETQRNKGNFPGRFSGRQFSNSRSEMNVSTLELGDSALYLCASSFRDRGLDEQFFGPGTRLTVL.

The chain combines TRBV4-1 with TRBJ2-2; weak D call: TRBD2 (5 bases). V was pared by 1 base and J by 7 bases, with 7 bases between. The CDR3 runs 13 residues. Germline V CDR1 and CDR2: MGHRA, YSYEKL. CDR3: CASSQGENGELFF. The CDR3, as DNA: TGCGCCAGCAGCCAAGGGGAGAACGGGGAGCTGTTTTTT.

The genes are TRBV11-2 and TRBJ2-7; 11 bases map to TRBD2. The CDR3 loop spans 18 amino acids. V lost 3 bases to trimming and J lost 9 bases; unmatched junction nucleotides: 19. CDR1 is SGHAT and CDR2 is FQNNGV in the germline V gene. The CDR3 nucleotides are TGTGCCAGCAGCTTCCCCCCGTTGAGTAGCGGGGGGGCCCCTGGGCAGTACTTC. Amino acids: CASSFPPLSSGGAPGQYF. The full variable domain, rest sourced from reference TRBV11-2 and TRBJ2-7, is EAGVAQSPRYKIIEKRQSVAFWCNPISGHATLYWYQQILGQGPKLLIQFQNNGVVDDSQLPKDRFSAERLKGVDSTLKIQPAKLEDSAVYLCASSFPPLSSGGAPGQYFGPGTRLTVT.

The V gene is TRBV3-1 (or the pseudogene TRBV3-2), the J gene TRBJ2-1; 8 positions match TRBD2. V trimming: 4 bases; J trimming: 13 bases; junction bases outside the gene matches: 12. The V gene's germline CDR1 is LGHDT and CDR2 YNNKEL (reference sequence). The CDR3 is 14 residues long. Here the CDR3 DNA reads TGTGCCAGCAGCCCTTGGAGCGGGAGTTCTGATCAGTTCTTC. It codes for CASSPWSGSSDQFF.

The chain links TRBV10-3 to TRBJ2-7; perhaps TRBD1 as D (5 bases). Germline values: CDR1 ENHRY, CDR2 SYGVKD. This CDR3 region has 13 residues. V was shortened by 6 bases and J by 5 bases, with 14 bases between the two germline ends. The CDR3 nucleotides are TGTGCCATCAGAGGGGTAGGACCTAACGAGCAGTACTTC. As protein: CAIRGVGPNEQYF.

This chain uses TRBV25-1 with TRBJ1-1, with TRBD1 identical over 9 bases. J lost 4 bases, V lost 6 bases, and 9 bases had no gene match. Germline V gene data show CDR1 as MGHDK and CDR2 as SYGVNS. This CDR3 has 15 amino acids. CDR3 nucleotide sequence: TGTGCCAGCAGCGGGTCCGTGGACAGGGGCACTGAAGCTTTCTTT. Its translation: CASSGSVDRGTEAFF.